This T cell receptor (beta chain) was identified in a study of CD8+CD57+ T cells in acquired aplastic anemia. Study-wide background: The sorted CD4+ and CD8+ cells yielded an average around 3.4 ug of DNA. The study's findings and limits: More than 25 was the count of CD8+ CDR3 sequences that patients shared with controls.

Profiling of TCR beta VDJ combinations and CDR3 sequences used genomic DNA as template. TCRdb reprocessed the reads via MiXCR and lists one record per CDR3 protein. The table has 200,000 to 250,000 distinct CDR3 sequences, less than 75% seen once. With 8 bases removed from V and 4 bases from J, the gap between germline ends came to 14 bases. Germline CDR1 and CDR2: SGHTA and FQGNSA. The CDR3 totals 13 residues. The patients chosen for sequencing had shown expansion of CD8+CD57+ cells (detected by flow cytometry). Severe acquired aplastic anemia was diagnosed in all patients. Receipt of therapy had not occurred in any patient by the time of blood sampling. As concerns this clonotype: The antigen remains undetermined.

The sequenced material came from sorted CD4+, CD8+, or CD8+CD57+ T cells (not recorded which) from PBMCs. This clonotype was sampled from a human donor with aplastic anemia. The chain links TRBV7-2 to TRBJ1-2; D not certain. In DNA, the CDR3 is TGTGCCAGCTCCTACCCCCCCGCCTATGGCTACACCTTC. This encodes CASSYPPAYGYTF.